This T cell receptor (beta chain) was recovered during a study of metastatic and nonmetastatic thyroid tumors (dated by TCRdb to the early 2020s). Study-wide context: Repertoires from peripheral blood and from tumor or nodule tissue samples of malignant and benign thyroid patients were compared. On the study overall, not on this receptor specifically: In both blood and tumor samples, malignant tumors were reported to have significantly higher TCR beta diversity than benign nodules.

None of the patients had been given any treatment before thyroid surgery. The study retrospectively analysed patient clinical samples collected from about 2012 to 2018 using T-cell receptor beta sequencing. This clone was observed a handful of times. The antigen it recognizes is unknown. The sample holds no much larger clone one base away, and base qualities are not on file. Receptor libraries were prepared by PCR. TCRdb lists the instrument as Illumina HiSeq 4000. High-throughput sequencing was used to profile the TCR beta-chain CDR3 region of each patient. On the study's bioinformatics: The researchers built a classifier to tell apart papillary thyroid cancer patients with distant metastasis, based on CDR3 differences among clinicopathological groups. Repertoire diversity was assessed with the Shannon index, and tumor-blood repertoire similarity with the Morisita-Horn index. TCRdb reprocessed the public reads (quality trimming at Q25 with fastp, clone calling with MiXCR) and kept in-frame beta chains. TCRdb's processing, not the authors', yielded these V and J calls. A total of around 21,000 clones appear in this sample, 37% of them only once. About 25% of the sample lies in the top ten.

The sample comprised tumor tissue. This TCR came from a female donor with papillary thyroid cancer or a benign thyroid nodule (not recorded which). Some clones in this sample may be carry-over from other donors' samples.

The CDR3 region has the sequence CASSLGSGTINEQFF. The base sequence is TGTGCCAGCAGTTTAGGTAGCGGGACTATCAATGAGCAGTTCTTC. The rearranged chain carries TRBV12-3 or TRBV12-4 and TRBJ2-1; 8 nucleotides in the junction match TRBD2. V lost 1 base and J lost 6 bases, and the count of bases not matched to a germline gene is 5. The CDR3 spans 15 residues, from the cysteine through the phenylalanine. The CDR3 DNA has 45 bases and is translated from base 1.